The present entry profiles one T cell receptor (beta chain) with its context. Its antigen is not known. This entry comes from a study of cytomegalovirus exposure and HLA in healthy donors. General observations from the study: Immune exposure information available was restricted to CMV serostatus.

PCR was performed using 60 Vbeta and 13 Jbeta primers. Data came from immunoSEQ multiplex PCR; TCRdb stores just in-frame clones and leaves some out. Altogether approximately 220,000 clones are present, roughly 88% being singletons, with the ten largest covering roughly 0.75%. With V trimmed by 0 bases and J by 7 bases, 6 bases remained unmatched. Germline V lookup: CDR1 SGHTA, CDR2 FQGTGA. This CDR3 region has 16 residues. The V gene is TRBV7-3, the J gene TRBJ2-1; 10 bases line up with TRBD2. Sequenced material: PBMCs. This TCR derives from a boy aged 2 to 10 in good health and CMV-seronegative. The DNA for the CDR3 is TGTGCCAGCAGCTTAACCGAGCGGGGGGGCCGGAATGAGCAGTTCTTC. Protein sequence: CASSLTERGGRNEQFF.